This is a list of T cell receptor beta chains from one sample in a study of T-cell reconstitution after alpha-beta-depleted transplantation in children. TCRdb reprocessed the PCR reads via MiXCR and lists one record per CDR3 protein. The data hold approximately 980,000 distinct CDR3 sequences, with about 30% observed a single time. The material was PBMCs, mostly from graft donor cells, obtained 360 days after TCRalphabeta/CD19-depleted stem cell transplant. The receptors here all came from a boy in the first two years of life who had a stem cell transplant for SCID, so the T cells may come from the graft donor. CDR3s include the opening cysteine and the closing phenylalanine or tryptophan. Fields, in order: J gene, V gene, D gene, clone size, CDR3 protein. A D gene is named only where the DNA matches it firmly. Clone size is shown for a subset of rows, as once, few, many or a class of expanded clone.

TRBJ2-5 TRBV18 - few CASSPPRKETQYF
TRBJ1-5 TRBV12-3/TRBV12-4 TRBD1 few CASSGTVSNQPQHF
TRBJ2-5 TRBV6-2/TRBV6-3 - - CASTRGANLGGETQYF
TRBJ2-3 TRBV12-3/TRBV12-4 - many CASSFRDTQYF
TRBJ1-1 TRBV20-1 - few CSARRPQGGNTEAFF
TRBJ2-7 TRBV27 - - CATEYEQYF
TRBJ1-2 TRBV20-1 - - CSAPKEGGGNYGYTF
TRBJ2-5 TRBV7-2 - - CASSLAPGALQETQYF
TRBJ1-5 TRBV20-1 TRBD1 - CSARYTGEHSNQPQHF
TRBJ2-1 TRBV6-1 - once CAITPLAPNEQFF
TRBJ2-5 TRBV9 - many CASSVRRGRKGETQYF
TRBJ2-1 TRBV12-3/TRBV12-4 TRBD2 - CASSFGGGASREQFF
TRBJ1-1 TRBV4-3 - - CASTSGGRAFF
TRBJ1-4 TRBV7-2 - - CASSPRGESEKLFF
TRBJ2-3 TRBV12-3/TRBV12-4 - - CASSQTVSTDTQYF
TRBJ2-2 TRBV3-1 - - CASSLWAAGELFF
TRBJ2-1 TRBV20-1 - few CSATLAGAYNEQFF
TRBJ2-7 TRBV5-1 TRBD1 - CASSARGHSYEQYF
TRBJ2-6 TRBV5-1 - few CASSLRGGPGANVLTF
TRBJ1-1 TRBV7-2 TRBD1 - CASSRQGAGAEAFF
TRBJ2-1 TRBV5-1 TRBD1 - CASSWDRGEGEQFF
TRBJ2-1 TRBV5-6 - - CASSPSGGVPHNEQFF
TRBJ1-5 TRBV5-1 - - CASSLGSLTGNQPQHF
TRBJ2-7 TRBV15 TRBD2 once CATSRARLAGSYEQYF
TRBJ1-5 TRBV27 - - CASSAGGLAGNQPQHF
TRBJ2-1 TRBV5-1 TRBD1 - CASSLANGQGLERSYNEQFF
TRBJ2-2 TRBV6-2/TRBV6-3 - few CASSSNRRSNTGELFF
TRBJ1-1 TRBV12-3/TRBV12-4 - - CASSFQGFDEAFF
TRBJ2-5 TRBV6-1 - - CAISEVLGDIPWGETQYF
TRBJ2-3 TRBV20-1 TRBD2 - CSATSGGNTDTQYF
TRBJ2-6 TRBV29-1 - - CSVEVGIAGANVLTF
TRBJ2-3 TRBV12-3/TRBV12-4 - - CASSSPHRVNFSTDTQYF